These 4 T cell receptor beta chains were all obtained from the same sample, sequenced in a study of OX40 agonist ivuxolimab in advanced cancers. Clones were read by immunoSEQ multiplex PCR, and TCRdb kept only the in-frame ones, dropping some. The sample has tens of thousands of clones, about 77% seen once; the top ten hold 18%. The source material was CD4+ or CD8+ T cells sorted from blood, sampled in a trial of the OX40 agonist ivuxolimab. The receptors were sampled from an adult with an advanced solid tumor such as melanoma, head and neck, liver or kidney cancer.

This chain uses TRBV30 with TRBJ2-1; D is uncertain. From germline, CDR1 is GTSNPN and CDR2 SVGIG (reference sequence). This CDR3 is 12 amino acids long. Trimming left V 5 bases short and J 9 bases short, with 14 bases between. CDR3 nucleotides: TGTGCCTGGCGGACGCAGCACGGTGAGCAGTTCTTC. Translated, it gives CAWRTQHGEQFF.

This clone appeared a single time. This chain links TRBV2 with TRBJ1-6, with unresolved D. V was clipped by 5 bases and J by 0 bases, with 14 bases between them. This CDR3 has 17 residues. Germline V gene lookup returns CDR1 SNHLY and CDR2 FYNNEI. CDR3 residues: CASSLSRMSSYNSPLHF. CDR3 nucleotides: TGTGCCAGCAGTTTGAGTAGGATGAGCTCCTATAATTCACCCCTCCACTTT.

The chain uses TRBV5-1 and TRBJ2-3, with D hard to call. The CDR3 spans 15 residues. V lost 0 bases and J lost 6, with 14 bases in between. The germline gives CDR1 SGHRS, CDR2 YFSETQ. The DNA for the CDR3 is TGCGCCAGCAGCTTGGGGCACCGATTGAGGGATACGCAGTATTTT. Translated: CASSLGHRLRDTQYF.

The chain employs TRBV9 and TRBJ1-6; D not certain. Between the trimmed V and J ends, which lost 3 bases and 8 bases, there was a span of 9 bases. The CDR3 spans 13 residues. Germline V gene lookup returns CDR1 SGDLS and CDR2 YYNGEE. DNA for the CDR3: TGTGCCAGCAGCGAGAGACCGCATTCACCCCTCCACTTT. Translated: CASSERPHSPLHF.